Following are 2 T cell receptor beta chains from one sample sequenced in a study of blood T cells in healthy people across ages. Alongside a J-beta primer mix, a sample-barcoded 5' primer served in a second PCR lasting about 6 to 11 cycles. MiXCR was run by TCRdb on the 5' RACE reads, yielding one entry per CDR3 protein. The table records roughly 1,100,000 distinct CDR3 sequences, roughly a quarter of them present only once. The sample also formed part of further work on T cells of mothers and their children.

The specimen sequenced was blood. Receptors originate from a girl aged 2 to 10 in good health.

J is TRBJ2-4 and V is TRBV6-5; D is unresolved. The germline V gene encodes CDR1 MNHEY and CDR2 SVGAGI. This CDR3 contains 14 residues. V was cut by 4 bases and J by 1 base, with 8 bases left in between. The CDR3 coding sequence is TGTGCCAGCAGTTCGGGCGCTGCCAAAAACATTCAGTACTTC. Amino acid sequence: CASSSGAAKNIQYF.

The CDR3 sequence: CASSFSMGEAFF. The CDR3 DNA follows: TGTGCCAGCAGCTTCAGTATGGGGGAAGCTTTCTTT. This chain links TRBV7-3 with TRBJ1-1; D is uncertain. The CDR3 covers 12 residues. CDR1 is SGHTA, CDR2 FQGTGA, per germline. The V and J ends lost 3 bases and 8 bases respectively, with 10 bases between them.